One and the same sample provided the 24 T cell receptor beta chains below, sequenced in a study of Ad26.COV2.S vaccination and SARS-CoV-2 variants. Treatment denoted: roughly 18 received Ad26.COV2.S at low or high dose, single or two shots; about 5 received placebo; per-sample allocation not given. All samples were drawn on day 63, counting from the first vaccine or placebo injection. Assay: immunoSEQ multiplex PCR; the TCRdb copy retains only in-frame clones and omits some. Of about 480,000 clones in the sample, about 83% were seen once. The sample here was peripheral blood, taken in a trial of Ad26.COV2.S vaccine versus placebo. The receptors shown here come from a person aged 18-65 years who received the Ad26.COV2.S COVID-19 vaccine or a placebo.

This sequence joins TRBV6-2 or TRBV6-3 and TRBJ1-6, with a tentative D call TRBD1 (6 bases). Trimming cost V 5 bases and J 6 bases, with 14 bases left between them. The CDR3 covers 15 residues. Germline values: CDR1 MNHEY, CDR2 SVGEGT. This CDR3 reads CASSNDRTANSPLHF. CDR3 DNA sequence: TGTGCCAGCAGTAATGACCGGACAGCTAATTCACCCCTCCACTTT.

In DNA form, the CDR3 reads TGTGCCAGTCGGGAGGGGGCTAGGGACTACGAGCAGTACTTC. As protein: CASREGARDYEQYF. The chain joins TRBV2 to TRBJ2-7; tentative D call: TRBD2 (8 bases). Looked up from germline, CDR1 is SNHLY and CDR2 is FYNNEI. With 9 bases removed from V and 3 bases from J, the gap between germline ends came to 18 bases. CDR3 length: 14 residues.

The chain couples TRBV6-5 to TRBJ1-1; 9 bases align to TRBD1. The CDR3 length is 14 residues. The germline V gene encodes CDR1 MNHEY and CDR2 SVGAGI. V shed 4 bases, J shed 1 base, and the junction held 1 base outside the gene matches. For the CDR3, the DNA is TGTGCCAGCAGTTGGGGACAGGGGAACACTGAAGCTTTCTTT. Translating it yields CASSWGQGNTEAFF.

This chain connects TRBV18 to TRBJ1-1; possible D gene TRBD1, 5 bases. The CDR3 length is 13 residues. The germline V gene has CDR1 KGHSH and CDR2 LQKENI. V lost 1 base and J lost 8, with 11 bases in between. CDR3 nucleotide sequence: TGTGCCAGCTCACCACAGGGGATTGGGGAAGCTTTCTTT. It codes for CASSPQGIGEAFF. The full variable domain, with the rest looked up from reference TRBV18 and TRBJ1-1, is NAGVMQNPRHLVRRRGQEARLRCSPMKGHSHVYWYRQLPEEGLKFMVYLQKENIIDESGMPKERFSAEFPKEGPSILRIQQVVRGDSAAYFCASSPQGIGEAFFGQGTRLTVV.

The rearrangement links TRBV9 to TRBJ2-1; a weak D match, TRBD1 (5 bases). CDR1 SGDLS and CDR2 YYNGEE come from the germline V gene. The CDR3 loop spans 18 amino acids. The V end was cut by 1 base, the J end by 0 bases, with 17 bases between. Here the CDR3 DNA reads TGTGCCAGCAGCGTAAAGGGGCCAGAGCGAAGCTCCTACAATGAGCAGTTCTTC. Protein sequence: CASSVKGPERSSYNEQFF.

The chain links TRBV6-5 to TRBJ2-3; D not resolved. Germline lookup yields CDR1 MNHEY and CDR2 SVGAGI. Deletions cut 0 bases from V and 6 bases from J, with 7 bases between. The CDR3 has 13 amino acids. This chain's CDR3 is CASSYSNGDTQYF. As DNA, the CDR3 is TGTGCCAGCAGTTACTCGAACGGGGATACGCAGTATTTT.

This chain joins TRBV18 and TRBJ1-3; no definite D call. The CDR3 loop spans 13 amino acids. In germline, CDR1 is KGHSH, CDR2 LQKENI. V was shortened by 6 bases and J by 4 bases, with 10 bases between the two germline ends. For the CDR3, the DNA is TGTGCCAGCTCCCTCAAAGAAGGAAACACCATATATTTT. This codes for CASSLKEGNTIYF.

This chain joins TRBV30 and TRBJ2-2; D may correspond to TRBD1 or TRBD2 (5 bases each). V was clipped by 0 bases and J by 4 bases, with 12 bases between them. CDR1 and CDR2 from the germline V gene are GTSNPN and SVGIG (reference sequence). This CDR3 is built from 15 residues. The CDR3 region has the DNA TGTGCCTGGAGTGTAGGTGGGGGTGGCACCGGGGAGCTGTTTTTT. Amino acid sequence: CAWSVGGGGTGELFF.

V and J are TRBV6-2 or TRBV6-3 and TRBJ2-3; D is possibly TRBD2 (5 bases). CDR1 and CDR2 from the germline V gene are MNHEY and SVGEGT. Trimming cost V 0 bases and J 2 bases, with 12 bases left between them. The CDR3 contains 16 residues. DNA for the CDR3: TGTGCCAGCAGTTACTCCGGTCCTAGCCACACAGATACGCAGTATTTT. Its protein product is CASSYSGPSHTDTQYF.

This chain joins TRBV19 and TRBJ1-1; weak D call: TRBD1 (5 bases). The CDR3 is 14 residues long. The V gene lost 10 bases and the J gene lost 4 bases, with 19 bases spanning the gap. Germline V gives CDR1 LNHDA, CDR2 SQIVND (reference sequence). The CDR3 DNA is TGTGCCACCTTCCTTGGGGGGACGGTCACTGAAGCTTTCTTT. Translating it yields CATFLGGTVTEAFF.

The chain links TRBV5-6 to TRBJ2-7, with D possibly TRBD1 on 6 matching bases. The CDR3 loop spans 13 amino acids. V dropped 6 bases and J dropped 2 bases, with 12 bases sitting between them. The germline V gene encodes CDR1 SGHDT and CDR2 YYEEEE. CDR3 coding DNA: TGTGCCAGCACCGTACAGGGTGCCTACGAGCAGTACTTC. Protein sequence: CASTVQGAYEQYF.

As regards this clone: This sample also contains other DNA sequences that code for the same CDR3. V gene TRBV18 combines with J gene TRBJ2-5; D gene unclear. Trimming took off 4 bases at V and 3 bases at J, with 3 bases between the two ends. Germline CDR1 KGHSH, CDR2 LQKENI. CDR3 length: 11 residues. The CDR3 DNA reads TGTGCCAGCTCACTGAAAGAGACCCAGTACTTC. Amino acids: CASSLKETQYF.

J is TRBJ2-7 and V is TRBV18; TRBD1 agrees at 9 bases. The V and J ends lost 2 bases and 0 bases, in that order; junction bases with no gene match: 2. The CDR3 consists of 15 residues. CDR1 and CDR2 (germline): KGHSH, LQKENI. The CDR3 is CASSPGTGPSYEQYF. The CDR3 DNA reads TGTGCCAGCTCACCAGGGACAGGGCCCTCCTACGAGCAGTACTTC. Combining the CDR3 with reference TRBV18 and TRBJ2-7 gives the whole variable domain NAGVMQNPRHLVRRRGQEARLRCSPMKGHSHVYWYRQLPEEGLKFMVYLQKENIIDESGMPKERFSAEFPKEGPSILRIQQVVRGDSAAYFCASSPGTGPSYEQYFGPGTRLTVT.

V usage is TRBV2 and J usage is TRBJ2-7, with D perhaps matching TRBD1 (6 bases). The CDR3 has 15 amino acids. Between the trimmed V and J ends, which lost 4 bases and 2 bases, there was a span of 15 bases. Germline lookup yields CDR1 SNHLY and CDR2 FYNNEI. For the CDR3, the DNA is TGTGCCAGCAGTGCCCCGGGCCCAGGGGCCTACGAGCAGTACTTC. Residues: CASSAPGPGAYEQYF.

This chain connects TRBV7-2 to TRBJ1-6; TRBD1 might be the D (5 bases). The V end was cut by 0 bases, the J end by 5 bases, with 8 bases between. CDR3 length: 15 residues. CDR1 SGHTA and CDR2 FQGNSA come from the germline V gene. CDR3 DNA: TGTGCCAGCAGCTTAGCGGCGGGGGATAATTCACCCCTCCACTTT. It specifies CASSLAAGDNSPLHF. The complete variable domain, with remaining parts taken from reference TRBV7-2 and TRBJ1-6, reads GAGVSQSPSNKVTEKGKDVELRCDPISGHTALYWYRQSLGQGLEFLIYFQGNSAPDKSGLPSDRFSAERTGGSVSTLTIQRTQQEDSAVYLCASSLAAGDNSPLHFGNGTRLTVT.

The gene calls are TRBV28 and TRBJ2-7, with 8 bases fitting TRBD1. Germline V lookup: CDR1 MDHEN, CDR2 SYDVKM. The ends lost 9 bases at V and 3 bases at J; junction bases unmatched: 7. The CDR3 runs 13 residues. The CDR3 loop reads CASGQGPVYEQYF. The DNA for the CDR3 is TGTGCCAGTGGACAGGGCCCTGTCTACGAGCAGTACTTC.

The chain recombines TRBV25-1 with TRBJ1-1; maybe TRBD1 (5 bases). The germline gives CDR1 MGHDK, CDR2 SYGVNS. V lost 7 bases, J lost 0 bases, and 9 bases lay in between. The CDR3 loop spans 13 amino acids. Written as DNA, the CDR3 is TGTGCCAGCATTCGGGGGATGAACACTGAAGCTTTCTTT. Encoded protein: CASIRGMNTEAFF.

Comment on this clone: The same CDR3 arises from other DNA sequences in this sample as well. This chain joins TRBV3-1 (or the pseudogene TRBV3-2) and TRBJ2-5; D is undetermined. The V gene lost 1 base and the J gene lost 2 bases, with 8 bases spanning the gap. The length of the CDR3 is 14 residues. Germline loops: CDR1 LGHDT, CDR2 YNNKEL (reference sequence). The CDR3 protein is CASSQGRRQETQYF. The CDR3 DNA is TGTGCCAGCAGCCAAGGTCGGCGGCAAGAGACCCAGTACTTC.

This clone was seen a handful of times. Here the CDR3 DNA reads TGTGCCAGCAGTTTGATTCAGGGGGCTGAGACCCAGTACTTC. Protein: CASSLIQGAETQYF. V usage is TRBV28 and J usage is TRBJ2-5, with 8 bases lining up with TRBD1. V dropped 3 bases and J dropped 5; count of bases not matched to a gene: 5. The germline V gene has CDR1 MDHEN and CDR2 SYDVKM. This CDR3 has 14 amino acids. The variable domain in full, completed from reference TRBV28 and TRBJ2-5, reads DVKVTQSSRYLVKRTGEKVFLECVQDMDHENMFWYRQDPGLGLRLIYFSYDVKMKEKGDIPEGYSVSREKKERFSLILESASTNQTSMYLCASSLIQGAETQYFGPGTRLLVL.

This clone was seen a few times. The rearrangement links TRBV2 to TRBJ1-1; the match to TRBD1 covers 8 bases. In germline, CDR1 is SNHLY, CDR2 FYNNEI. The CDR3 runs to 18 residues. The trim removed 4 bases at V and 1 base at J, leaving 14 bases unmatched. The CDR3 nucleotides read TGTGCCAGCAGTGCGAGGGACAGGCCCGGGGGACCGAACACTGAAGCTTTCTTT. This sequence encodes CASSARDRPGGPNTEAFF.

The V and J genes are TRBV5-4 and TRBJ2-2; 8 bases fit TRBD2. J gave up 4 bases and V 5 bases, and 7 bases lay outside the gene matches. The CDR3 covers 15 residues. Germline loops: CDR1 SGHNT, CDR2 YYREEE (reference sequence). As DNA, the CDR3 is TGTGCCAGCAGTTTACAGCTAGCGGGCACCGGGGAGCTGTTTTTT. It specifies CASSLQLAGTGELFF.

The chain has TRBV3-1 (or the pseudogene TRBV3-2) and TRBJ2-1, with unresolved D. The CDR3 runs to 15 residues. Trimming took off 4 bases at V and 4 bases at J, with 14 bases between the two ends. Germline V gives CDR1 LGHDT, CDR2 YNNKEL (reference sequence). In nucleotides, the CDR3 is TGTGCCAGCAGCCCAAGCCACCCTCGGTACAATGAGCAGTTCTTC. Encoded protein: CASSPSHPRYNEQFF.

The chain employs TRBV29-1 and TRBJ2-1; 7 bases match TRBD2. With V trimmed by 5 bases and J by 6 bases, 19 bases remained unmatched. In germline, CDR1 is SQVTM, CDR2 ANQGSEA. This CDR3 spans 17 amino acids. The CDR3 loop reads CSVSGRIGGREGNEQFF. The CDR3 DNA sequence: TGCAGCGTTTCGGGACGCATTGGGGGGAGGGAGGGCAATGAGCAGTTCTTC.

With respect to this clone: The junction differs from germline at one of its ends, possibly a read error. The chain links TRBV19 to TRBJ1-2; D possibly corresponds to TRBD1 (6 bases). The CDR3 runs 12 residues. Looked up from germline, CDR1 is LNHDA and CDR2 is SQIVND (reference sequence). CDR3: CASRIGGQGYTF. The CDR3 nucleotides read TGTGCCAGTAGGATAGGGGGGCAGGGCTACACCTTC. Variable domain in full (rest from reference TRBV19 and TRBJ1-2): DGGITQSPKYLFRKEGQNVTLSCEQNLNHDAMYWYRQDPGQGLRLIYYSQIVNDFQKGDIAEGYSVSREKKESFPLTVTSAQKNPTAFYLCASRIGGQGYTFGSGTRLTVV.